The source of this TCR beta chain is a study of T cell responses to AZD1222 COVID-19 vaccine. Some clones are missing from TCRdb's copy, which holds only in-frame ones; the method was immunoSEQ multiplex PCR. Of over 45,000 clones in the sample, 75% to 90% were seen once. Germline trimming cut 1 base from V and 5 bases from J; bases unmatched to any gene: 7. The CDR3 loop spans 15 amino acids. From germline, CDR1 is MNHEY and CDR2 SVGAGI. Sample: peripheral blood, taken 28 days after the second AZD1222 dose. This chain joins TRBV6-5 and TRBJ2-5, with 7 bases that match TRBD2. The clonotype was recovered from an adult who received the AZD1222 COVID-19 vaccine. The CDR3 sequence: CASSYFIAGGETQYF. The CDR3 DNA reads TGTGCCAGCAGTTACTTCATAGCGGGCGGGGAGACCCAGTACTTC.